This T cell receptor (beta chain) was recovered during a study of regulatory T cells in long-lasting Graves disease. Time point of the sample: newly diagnosed GD, antithyroid drugs for less than 3 months. RNA extracted from PBMCs served as the sequencing template. Patients hailed from an endocrinology department in Xi'an, China. Study-wide results and caveats: Relative to new patients (966), persistent patients exhibited greater sharing of public clonotypes (around 3,000). Peripheral blood, not thyroid tissue, was the sole material studied.

The CDR3 extends over 16 amino acids. Deletions cut 6 bases from V and 1 base from J, with 18 bases between. Ten or more counts support this clonotype. The antigen remains undetermined. Libraries of TCR beta came from iRepertoire HTBI primers plus Arm-PCR of CDR3 regions. TCRdb reprocessed the multiplex PCR reads with MiXCR, giving one entry per CDR3 protein. This sample carries 600,000 to 650,000 distinct CDR3 sequences, roughly 15% of them seen once, and the ten largest clones take 18%. The data also belong to a second study, concerning T cells in Graves' hyperthyroidism and ophthalmopathy. That paper states: The hyperthyroidism patients had all been newly diagnosed, and their disease duration was under 2 months. Their ages ranged from 18 to 65 years.

The receptor was isolated from a woman in her thirties with Graves disease. This chain links TRBV12-3 or TRBV12-4 with TRBJ1-1; the D is unclear. This specimen consisted of peripheral blood mononuclear cells (PBMCs), obtained at new diagnosis, from a patient treated with antithyroid drugs. CDR3 nucleotide sequence: TGTGCCAGCAGCCCCTGGTTCTCGGTTGGGAACACTGAAGCTTTCTTT. Its translation: CASSPWFSVGNTEAFF.